This record covers a single TCR beta chain. Its antigen is still unknown. This entry is derived from a study of early T cells in non-severe SARS-CoV-2 infection. Looking at the study overall: The sequenced material was bulk RNA from unsorted whole blood, and its chains were unpaired. Whole-study results and caveats: Matching with VDJdb favored anti-spike CD8 responses (missing private and CD4 specificities).

The TCR library protocol was used to attach unique molecular identifiers. These identifiers were attached to individual cDNA molecules. MiXCR, run by TCRdb on the 5' RACE reads, gives a single entry per CDR3 protein. The data contain nearly 80,000 distinct CDR3 sequences, more than 10% of them singletons. V dropped 3 bases and J dropped 6 bases, with 7 bases sitting between them. There are 13 residues in the CDR3. Germline lookup yields CDR1 SGHRS and CDR2 YFSETQ. The sample comprised whole blood. The TCR was taken from an adult who was a healthcare worker with PCR-confirmed SARS-CoV-2 infection or an uninfected control (not recorded which). The chain combines TRBV5-1 with TRBJ1-6; D gene uncertain. For the CDR3, the DNA is TGCGCCAGCAGCTACGAGGGTAATTCACCCCTCCACTTT. Encoded protein: CASSYEGNSPLHF.